What follows describes a single TCR beta chain. Trimming pared 7 bases from V and 4 bases from J, leaving 13 bases between. Germline values: CDR1 MNHEY, CDR2 SMNVEV (reference sequence). The CDR3 is 13 residues long. This specimen belongs to a study of shared clonotypes between healthy human individuals. Study as a whole: Those who served as donors were a couple of women and three men between the ages of 18 and 49.

Sequenced by immunoSEQ multiplex PCR; TCRdb stores in-frame clones only, minus some. Of about 1 million clones in the sample, roughly 74% are singletons; the top ten hold about 0.52%. The authors divided CD4+ cells into CD45RA+ naive and CD45RA-negative memory subsets. The sequence derives from a man aged 18 to 29 in good health. Some clones in this sample may be carry-over from other donors' samples. V and J are TRBV27 and TRBJ1-2; no clear D gene. Sequencing was done on a sample of memory CD4+ T cells from PBMCs. As to subset: CD45RA-negative fraction. For the CDR3, the DNA is TGTGCCAGCACGGGGTCGGGGATCTATGGCTACACCTTC. Protein: CASTGSGIYGYTF.